This TCR beta chain comes out of a study of response to subunit inactivated influenza vaccine (dated by TCRdb to between 2018 and 2020). Regarding the research as a whole: Deep quantitative T cell receptor repertoire profiling was used in the study to track responses to a trivalent subunit inactivated influenza vaccine.

General study outcomes and caveats: According to the authors, only a limited number of new T cells may be recruited by each seasonal influenza vaccination.

This clonotype turned up a few times. No antigen is known for it. The junction does not match germline at one end; this may be a read error. Libraries were constructed by RT-PCR. TCRdb lists the instrument as Illumina HiSeq 2500. Starting from the raw public reads, TCRdb applied fastp trimming at Q25, assembled clones with MiXCR and retained in-frame beta chains. Rows with one shared CDR3 protein collapse into an entry with the most common genes and DNA. Here the sample has 650,000 to 850,000 distinct CDR3 sequences; roughly 13% occur a single time. The leading ten clones occupy 6% to 8% of the sample. The input for sequencing was PBMCs from blood, taken 14 days before vaccination. This TCR was recovered from a man between 50 and 59 years old who received an inactivated influenza vaccine. Donor details come from another sample of the same person, matched by shared clones.

For the CDR3, the sequence is CASSLVGGGASHEQYF. The DNA is as follows: TGTGCCAGCAGTTTAGTTGGCGGGGGGGCCTCCCACGAGCAGTACTTC. The chain is made from TRBV12-3 or TRBV12-4 and TRBJ2-7; TRBD2 agrees with 9 junctional bases. The CDR3 sequence holds 16 residues, the cysteine and phenylalanine included. The CDR3 DNA has 48 bases and is translated from base 1.